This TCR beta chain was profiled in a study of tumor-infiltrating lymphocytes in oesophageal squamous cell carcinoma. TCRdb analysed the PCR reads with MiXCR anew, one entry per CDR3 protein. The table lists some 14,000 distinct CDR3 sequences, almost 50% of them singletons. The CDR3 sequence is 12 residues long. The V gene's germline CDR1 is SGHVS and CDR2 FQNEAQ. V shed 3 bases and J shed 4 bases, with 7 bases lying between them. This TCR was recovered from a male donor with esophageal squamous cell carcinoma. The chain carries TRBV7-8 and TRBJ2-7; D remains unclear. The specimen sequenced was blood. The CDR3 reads CASSFIGYEQYF. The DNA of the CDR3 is TGTGCCAGCAGCTTCATAGGGTACGAGCAGTACTTC.